The rows below give T cell receptor beta chains drawn from one sample of a study of regulatory T cells in long-lasting Graves disease. MiXCR was run by TCRdb on the multiplex PCR reads, yielding one entry per CDR3 protein. The data show approximately 350,000 distinct CDR3 sequences, with roughly 24% seen just once and approximately 28% held by the top ten. Sequencing used peripheral blood mononuclear cells (PBMCs), obtained when the disease was refractory, from a patient treated with antithyroid drugs. Receptors originate from a woman in her 40s with Graves disease. Both conserved end residues are part of each CDR3.

TRBV15,CATSRVRGSSSYNEQFF
TRBV28,CASSFRDRQAFF
TRBV28,CASSLPGGGTDTQYF
TRBV20-1,CSAFLRVGRENTEAFF
TRBV12-3/TRBV12-4,CASSPTRGGRTVEQYF
TRBV19,CASSPGTGGREQYF
TRBV7-2,CASSPGDRRYDEQYF
TRBV7-9,CASSPGPGQETQYF
TRBV4-1,CASSLPNYEQYF
TRBV2,CASTLAGERGTEAFF
TRBV5-1,CASSLGGLAASTDTQYF
TRBV25-1,CASSEFVGQGNEAFF
TRBV7-9,CASSLNGIFTDTQYF
TRBV29-1,CSVDGTFTEAFF
TRBV6-2/TRBV6-3,CASSETTGGMPDTQYF
TRBV28,CATGKGRMAFF
TRBV6-1,CASAGQGVRNQPQHF
TRBV7-9,CASSWDRAQETQYF
TRBV3-1,CASSHRNSPLHF
TRBV29-1,CSVEGGQPKYEQYF
TRBV29-1,CSADRWLAQDTQYF
TRBV7-3,CASSPRNVHEQFF
TRBV9,CASSEGLADEQYF
TRBV11-2,CASSLVSGLSYEQYF
TRBV2,CASTAGGETQYF
TRBV27,CASSLYEGTGGYTF
TRBV7-3,CASSSYPGQGVDGYTF
TRBV10-1,CASSVAETSTDTQYF
TRBV5-1,CASSYTGQTYNEQFF
TRBV27,CASSQGRRTGGYGYTF
TRBV28,CASSFTGAIYEQYF
TRBV12-3/TRBV12-4,CASSFLPGGGELVTEAFF
TRBV20-1,CSGIRDSTYEQYF